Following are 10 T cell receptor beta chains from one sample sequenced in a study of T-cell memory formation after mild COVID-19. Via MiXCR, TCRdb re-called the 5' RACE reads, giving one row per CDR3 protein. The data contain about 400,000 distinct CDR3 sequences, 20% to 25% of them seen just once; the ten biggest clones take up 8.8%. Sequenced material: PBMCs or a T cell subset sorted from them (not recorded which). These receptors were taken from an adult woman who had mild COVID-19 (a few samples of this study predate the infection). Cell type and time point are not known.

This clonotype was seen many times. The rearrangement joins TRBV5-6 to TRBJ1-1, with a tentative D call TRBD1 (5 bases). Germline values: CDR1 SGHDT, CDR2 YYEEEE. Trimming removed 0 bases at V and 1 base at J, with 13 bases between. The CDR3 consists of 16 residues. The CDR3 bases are TGTGCCAGCAGCTTGGCCCCCACAGGAGCGAACACTGAAGCTTTCTTT. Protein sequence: CASSLAPTGANTEAFF.

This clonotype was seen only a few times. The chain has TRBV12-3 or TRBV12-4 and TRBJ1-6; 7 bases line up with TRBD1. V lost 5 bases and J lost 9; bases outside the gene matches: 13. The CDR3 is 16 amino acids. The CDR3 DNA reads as TGTGCCAGCAGTCCGAACAGGGGCCAATTAGCTTCACCCCTCCACTTT. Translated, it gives CASSPNRGQLASPLHF.

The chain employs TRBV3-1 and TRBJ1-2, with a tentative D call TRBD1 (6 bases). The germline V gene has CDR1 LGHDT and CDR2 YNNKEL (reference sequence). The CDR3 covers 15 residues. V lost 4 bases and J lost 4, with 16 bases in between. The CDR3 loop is CASSLRTRGGYGYTF. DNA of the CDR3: TGTGCCAGCAGCCTTCGGACGAGAGGGGGCTATGGCTACACCTTC.

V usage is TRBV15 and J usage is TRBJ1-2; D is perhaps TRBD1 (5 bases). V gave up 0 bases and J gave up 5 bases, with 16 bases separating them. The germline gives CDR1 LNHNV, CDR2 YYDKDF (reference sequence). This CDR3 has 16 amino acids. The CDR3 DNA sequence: TGTGCCACCAGCAGAGACCCCCCGGGGGTACGTTATGGCTACACCTTC. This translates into CATSRDPPGVRYGYTF.

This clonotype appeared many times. The CDR3 protein is CASSPRAGVAYEQYF. The CDR3 DNA sequence: TGTGCCAGCAGCCCGAGAGCGGGAGTGGCCTACGAGCAGTACTTC. The chain carries TRBV9 and TRBJ2-7; 8 bases are a match to TRBD2. CDR3 length: 15 amino acids. J gave up 2 bases and V 4 bases, and 8 bases lay outside the gene matches. Germline V gene sequence: CDR1 SGDLS, CDR2 YYNGEE.

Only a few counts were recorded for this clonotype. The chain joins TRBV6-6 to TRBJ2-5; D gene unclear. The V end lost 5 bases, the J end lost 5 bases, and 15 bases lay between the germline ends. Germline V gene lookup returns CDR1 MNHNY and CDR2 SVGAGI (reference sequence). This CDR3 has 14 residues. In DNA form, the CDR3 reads TGTGCCAGCAGTCCCCCGACAAATTCGGAGACCCAGTACTTC. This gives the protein CASSPPTNSETQYF.

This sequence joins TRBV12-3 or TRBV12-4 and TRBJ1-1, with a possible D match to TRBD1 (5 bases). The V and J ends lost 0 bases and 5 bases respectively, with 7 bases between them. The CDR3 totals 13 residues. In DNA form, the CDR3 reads TGTGCCAGCAGTTTAGCGGGACGAACTGAAGCTTTCTTT. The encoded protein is CASSLAGRTEAFF.

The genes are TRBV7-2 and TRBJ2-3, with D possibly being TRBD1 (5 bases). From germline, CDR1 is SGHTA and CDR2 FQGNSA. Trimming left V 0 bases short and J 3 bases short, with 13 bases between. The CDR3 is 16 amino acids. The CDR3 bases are TGTGCCAGCAGCTTAGCGGGTGGGGCGCCGACAGATACGCAGTATTTT. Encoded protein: CASSLAGGAPTDTQYF.

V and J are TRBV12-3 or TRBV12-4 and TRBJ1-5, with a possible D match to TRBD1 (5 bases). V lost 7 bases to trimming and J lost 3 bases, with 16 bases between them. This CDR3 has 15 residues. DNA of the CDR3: TGTGCCAGCAAGGTCAACGGGGGACCCAATCAGCCCCAGCATTTT. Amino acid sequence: CASKVNGGPNQPQHF.

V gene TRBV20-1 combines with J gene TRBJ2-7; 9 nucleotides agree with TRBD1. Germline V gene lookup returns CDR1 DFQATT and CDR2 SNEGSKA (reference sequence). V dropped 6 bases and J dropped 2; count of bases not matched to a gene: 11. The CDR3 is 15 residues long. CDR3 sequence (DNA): TGCAGTGCCGCTACACGTGGACAGGGGCCCTACGAGCAGTACTTC. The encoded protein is CSAATRGQGPYEQYF.